Described below is a single T cell receptor beta chain sequence and its context. 60 Vbeta and 13 Jbeta primers were used in PCR. Using immunoSEQ multiplex PCR, the repertoire was profiled, and TCRdb retains in-frame clones only, with some absent. The sample records fewer than 200,000 clones, approximately 80% being singletons. The data derive from a study of cytomegalovirus exposure and HLA in healthy donors. Trimming at V came to 5 bases and at J to 3 bases, leaving 9 bases not matched to a gene. This CDR3 region has 16 residues. Looked up from germline, CDR1 is SGHNT and CDR2 is YENEEA. The TCR originated in a man in his forties or fifties in good health and CMV-seropositive. The V and J genes are TRBV11-3 and TRBJ2-2; TRBD2 matches at 7 bases. The source material was PBMCs. The CDR3 nucleotides read TGTGCCAGCAGCCCTCCGGGGGGTTGGGACACCGGGGAGCTGTTTTTT. This sequence encodes CASSPPGGWDTGELFF.